This TCR beta chain was observed in a study of blood T cell repertoires in COVID-19. This CDR3 contains 14 residues. Germline CDR1 SNHLY, CDR2 FYNNEI. The V end was cut by 6 bases, the J end by 1 base, with 12 bases between. Sequencing was performed with immunoSEQ multiplex PCR; in TCRdb, only in-frame clones are kept and a portion is missing. The sample records 100,000 to 150,000 clones, approximately 85% being singletons. The origin of this receptor is a young man with COVID-19, enrolled during active disease. The rearrangement links TRBV2 to TRBJ1-1; tentatively, D is TRBD1 (6 bases). The sample was peripheral blood. The CDR3 protein is CASRRETGNTEAFF. DNA of the CDR3: TGTGCCAGCAGGAGGGAGACAGGGAACACTGAAGCTTTCTTT.